This is a list of T cell receptor beta chains from one sample in a study of shared clonotypes between healthy human individuals. Repertoires were generated with immunoSEQ multiplex PCR, while TCRdb's copy carries only in-frame clones and drops some. The data contain 850,000 to 1,200,000 clones, about 74% of them singletons. Sequencing was performed on memory CD4+ T cells sorted from blood. Receptors originate from a man between 18 and 35 years old in good health. CDR3s include the opening cysteine and the closing phenylalanine or tryptophan.

V gene: TRBV19; CDR3 protein: CASSVLGTGSTYEQYF
V gene: TRBV19; CDR3 protein: CASSKGTGGIYGYTF
V gene: TRBV2; CDR3 protein: CASSSDSSMNTEAFF
V gene: TRBV18; CDR3 protein: CASSPPVDTGELFF
V gene: TRBV5-6; CDR3 protein: CASSLGTSEETQYF
V gene: TRBV7-9; CDR3 protein: CASSWGFDTQYF
V gene: TRBV4-1; CDR3 protein: CASSQGQGHYEQYF
V gene: TRBV11-2; CDR3 protein: CASSTGTGPNQPQHF
V gene: TRBV5-1; CDR3 protein: CASSLDGRAVQPQHF
V gene: TRBV6-6; CDR3 protein: CASSPPGYEQFF
V gene: TRBV7-2; CDR3 protein: CASSEKYEQYF
V gene: TRBV10-3; CDR3 protein: CAISQPRVDTGELFF
V gene: TRBV2; CDR3 protein: CASSTSGYSYNEQFF
V gene: TRBV18; CDR3 protein: CASSPLWGQQVKQSYGYTF
V gene: TRBV28; CDR3 protein: CASSSAGGVNTIYF
V gene: TRBV11-2; CDR3 protein: CASSPRGRGDNEQFF
V gene: TRBV18; CDR3 protein: CASSPAGGEWNSPLHF
V gene: TRBV19; CDR3 protein: CASQQGRAYEQYF
V gene: TRBV28; CDR3 protein: CASSPPAGQGPNVLTF
V gene: TRBV2; CDR3 protein: CASNFRLDTEAFF
V gene: TRBV6-1; CDR3 protein: CASSAVDRLKGWPYNSPLHF
V gene: TRBV28; CDR3 protein: CASSPGTVAFF
V gene: TRBV30; CDR3 protein: CAWSHEKLFF
V gene: TRBV6-4; CDR3 protein: CASSDGGGRGSYNEQFF
V gene: TRBV2; CDR3 protein: CASTYYEQYF
V gene: TRBV29-1; CDR3 protein: CSADRNGQGASTEAFF
V gene: TRBV5-1; CDR3 protein: CASSSFRDRGPTYEQYF
V gene: TRBV29-1; CDR3 protein: CSVRPQEHIYTF
V gene: TRBV10-1; CDR3 protein: CASSERKGRGSYEQYF
V gene: TRBV6-1; CDR3 protein: CASSEPPMEPQHF
V gene: TRBV18; CDR3 protein: CASSPGSLNREEQFF
V gene: TRBV6-1; CDR3 protein: CASSEVHGITTGELFF
V gene: TRBV11-3; CDR3 protein: CASSLGVGSADPYNEQFF
V gene: TRBV7-9; CDR3 protein: CASSSGTGLQTQYF
V gene: TRBV2; CDR3 protein: CASSEVRLNEQFF
V gene: TRBV7-8; CDR3 protein: CASSLVTGANTGELFF
V gene: TRBV6-6; CDR3 protein: CASSARLAGDSRQYF
V gene: TRBV6-5; CDR3 protein: CASSQGAAYEQYF
V gene: TRBV25-1; CDR3 protein: CASSDPGWGGAYGYTF
V gene: TRBV7-9; CDR3 protein: CASSLVGNTYNEQFF
V gene: TRBV18; CDR3 protein: CASSLEGTEKKETQYF
V gene: TRBV6-1; CDR3 protein: CASSLQGGDQPQHF